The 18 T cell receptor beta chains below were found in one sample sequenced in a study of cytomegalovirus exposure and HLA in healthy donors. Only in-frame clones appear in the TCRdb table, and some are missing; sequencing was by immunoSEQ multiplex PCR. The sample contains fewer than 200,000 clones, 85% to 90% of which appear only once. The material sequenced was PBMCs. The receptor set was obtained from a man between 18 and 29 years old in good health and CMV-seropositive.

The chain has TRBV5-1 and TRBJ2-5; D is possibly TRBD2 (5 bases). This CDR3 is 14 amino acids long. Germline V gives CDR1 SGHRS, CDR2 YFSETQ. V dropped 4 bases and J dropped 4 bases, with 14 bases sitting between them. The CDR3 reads CASSVPGNGETQYF. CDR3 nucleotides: TGCGCCAGCAGCGTACCGGGAAACGGAGAGACCCAGTACTTC.

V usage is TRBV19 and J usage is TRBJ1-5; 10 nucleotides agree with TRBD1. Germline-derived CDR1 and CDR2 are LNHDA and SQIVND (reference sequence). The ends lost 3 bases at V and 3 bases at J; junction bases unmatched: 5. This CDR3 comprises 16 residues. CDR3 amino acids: CASSMGDRGHNQPQHF. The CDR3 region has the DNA TGTGCCAGTAGTATGGGCGACAGGGGGCACAATCAGCCCCAGCATTTT.

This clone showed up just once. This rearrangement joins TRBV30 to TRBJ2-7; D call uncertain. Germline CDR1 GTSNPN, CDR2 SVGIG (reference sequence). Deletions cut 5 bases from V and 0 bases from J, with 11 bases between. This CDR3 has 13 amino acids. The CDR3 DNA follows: TGTGCCTGGGAACATCTGTCCTCCTACGAGCAGTACTTC. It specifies CAWEHLSSYEQYF.

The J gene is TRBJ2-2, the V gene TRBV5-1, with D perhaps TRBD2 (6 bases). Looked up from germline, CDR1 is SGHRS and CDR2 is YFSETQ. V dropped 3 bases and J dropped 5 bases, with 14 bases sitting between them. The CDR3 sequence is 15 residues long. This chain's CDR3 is CASSSGGPGTGELFF. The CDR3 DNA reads TGCGCCAGCAGCTCTGGAGGGCCAGGGACCGGGGAGCTGTTTTTT.

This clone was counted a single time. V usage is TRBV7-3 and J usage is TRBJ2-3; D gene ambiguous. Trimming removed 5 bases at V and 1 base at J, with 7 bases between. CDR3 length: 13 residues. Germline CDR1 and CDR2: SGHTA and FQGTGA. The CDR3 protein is CASSVRGTDTQYF. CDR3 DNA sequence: TGTGCCAGCAGCGTTCGTGGCACAGATACGCAGTATTTT.

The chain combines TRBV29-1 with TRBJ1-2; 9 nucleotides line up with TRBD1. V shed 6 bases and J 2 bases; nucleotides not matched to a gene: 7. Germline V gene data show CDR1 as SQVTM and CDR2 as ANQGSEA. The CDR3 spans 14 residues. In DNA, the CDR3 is TGCAGCGTGAGACAGGGGGTACACAACTATGGCTACACCTTC. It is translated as CSVRQGVHNYGYTF.

The CDR3: CASSHLRGLRHEQYF. For the CDR3, the DNA is TGCGCCAGCAGCCATCTTAGGGGACTGCGACACGAGCAGTACTTC. The chain links TRBV4-1 to TRBJ2-7; the D gene is possibly TRBD2 (6 bases). CDR1 and CDR2 (germline): MGHRA, YSYEKL. This CDR3 region has 15 residues. V lost 3 bases, J lost 5 bases, and 17 bases lay in between.

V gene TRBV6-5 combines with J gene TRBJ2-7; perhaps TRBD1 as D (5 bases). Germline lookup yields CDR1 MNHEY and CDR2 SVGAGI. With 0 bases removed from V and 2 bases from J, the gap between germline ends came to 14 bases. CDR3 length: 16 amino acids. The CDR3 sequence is CASSYSKGPLTYEQYF. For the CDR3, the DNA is TGTGCCAGCAGTTACTCGAAGGGGCCCCTAACCTACGAGCAGTACTTC.

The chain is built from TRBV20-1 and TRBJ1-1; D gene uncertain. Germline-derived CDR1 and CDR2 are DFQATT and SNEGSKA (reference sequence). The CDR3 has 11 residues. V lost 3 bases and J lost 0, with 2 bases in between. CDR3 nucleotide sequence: TGCAGTGCTAGCGTGAACACTGAAGCTTTCTTT. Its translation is CSASVNTEAFF.

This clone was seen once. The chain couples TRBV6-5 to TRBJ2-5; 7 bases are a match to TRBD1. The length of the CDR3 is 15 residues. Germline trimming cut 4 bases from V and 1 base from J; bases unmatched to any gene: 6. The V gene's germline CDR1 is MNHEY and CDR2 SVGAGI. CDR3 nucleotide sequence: TGTGCCAGCAGTTCCGGACAGGCACTCCAAGAGACCCAGTACTTC. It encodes CASSSGQALQETQYF.

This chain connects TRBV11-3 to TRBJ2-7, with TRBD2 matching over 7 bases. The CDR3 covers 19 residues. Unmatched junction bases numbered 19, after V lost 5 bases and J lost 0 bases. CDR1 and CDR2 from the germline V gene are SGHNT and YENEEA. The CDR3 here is CASSRNPHLAGPSSYEQYF. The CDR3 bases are TGTGCCAGCAGCCGTAACCCCCATTTAGCGGGTCCGAGCTCCTACGAGCAGTACTTC. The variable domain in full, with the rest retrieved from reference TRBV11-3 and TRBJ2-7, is EAGVVQSPRYKIIEKKQPVAFWCNPISGHNTLYWYLQNLGQGPELLIRYENEEAVDDSQLPKDRFSAERLKGVDSTLKIQPAELGDSAVYLCASSRNPHLAGPSSYEQYFGPGTRLTVT.

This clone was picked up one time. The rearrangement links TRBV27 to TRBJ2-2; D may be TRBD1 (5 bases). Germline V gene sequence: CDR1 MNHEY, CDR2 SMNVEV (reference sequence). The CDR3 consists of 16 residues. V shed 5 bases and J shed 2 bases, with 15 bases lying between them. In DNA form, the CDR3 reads TGTGCCAGCAGTCGCTACGGACATAGAAACACCGGGGAGCTGTTTTTT. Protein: CASSRYGHRNTGELFF.

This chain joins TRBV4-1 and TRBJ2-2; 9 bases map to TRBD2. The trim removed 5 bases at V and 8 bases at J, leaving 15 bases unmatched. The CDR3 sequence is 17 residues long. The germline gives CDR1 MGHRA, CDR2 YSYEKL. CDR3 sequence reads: CASSVMSASGIPGELFF. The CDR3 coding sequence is TGCGCCAGCAGCGTCATGTCGGCTAGCGGGATCCCGGGGGAGCTGTTTTTT.

DNA of the CDR3: TGCGCCAGCAGCTTGATCTATCGAGAAAAACTGTTTTTT. Protein product: CASSLIYREKLFF. This chain uses TRBV5-1 with TRBJ1-4; D gene unclear. Looked up from germline, CDR1 is SGHRS and CDR2 is YFSETQ. Trimming took off 1 base at V and 8 bases at J, with 9 bases between the two ends. This CDR3 contains 13 residues.

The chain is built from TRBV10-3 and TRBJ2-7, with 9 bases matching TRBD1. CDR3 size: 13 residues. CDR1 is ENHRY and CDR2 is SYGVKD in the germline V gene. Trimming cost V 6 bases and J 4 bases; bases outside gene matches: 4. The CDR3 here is CAISTGGEYEQYF. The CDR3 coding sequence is TGTGCCATCAGCACAGGGGGCGAATACGAGCAGTACTTC.

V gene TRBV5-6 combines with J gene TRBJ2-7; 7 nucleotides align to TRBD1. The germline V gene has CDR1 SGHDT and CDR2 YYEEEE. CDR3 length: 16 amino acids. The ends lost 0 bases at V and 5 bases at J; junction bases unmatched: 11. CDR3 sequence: CASSLEGARYSHEQYF. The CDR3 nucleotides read TGTGCCAGCAGCTTGGAGGGGGCGCGTTATTCACACGAGCAGTACTTC. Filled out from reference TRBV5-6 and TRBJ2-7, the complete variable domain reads DAGVTQSPTHLIKTRGQQVTLRCSPKSGHDTVSWYQQALGQGPQFIFQYYEEEERQRGNFPDRFSGHQFPNYSSELNVNALLLGDSALYLCASSLEGARYSHEQYFGPGTRLTVT.

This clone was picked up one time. CDR3 sequence (DNA): TGTGCCAGCAGGGGGGGGACAGGGGGTACCGGGGAGCTGTTTTTT. Translated: CASRGGTGGTGELFF. The chain has TRBV2 and TRBJ2-2; 11 nucleotides line up with TRBD1. Germline CDR1 and CDR2: SNHLY and FYNNEI. V shed 6 bases and J 5 bases; nucleotides not matched to a gene: 5. CDR3 length: 15 residues.

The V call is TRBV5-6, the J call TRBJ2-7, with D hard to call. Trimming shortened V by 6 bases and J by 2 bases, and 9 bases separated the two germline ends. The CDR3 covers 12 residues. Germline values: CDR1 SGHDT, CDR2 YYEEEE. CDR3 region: CASTRQTYEQYF. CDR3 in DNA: TGTGCCAGCACCAGGCAGACCTACGAGCAGTACTTC.